This T cell receptor beta chain was profiled in a study of CD8 T cells in ankylosing spondylitis. Each CDR3 protein is one row after TCRdb ran MiXCR on the 5' RACE reads. The table shows some 33,000 distinct CDR3 sequences, with 12% to 15% occurring only once. At least ten counts were recorded for this clonotype. The germline V and J ends were trimmed by 5 bases and 6 bases, with 10 bases remaining between them. Germline assignment: CDR1 MGHDK and CDR2 SYGVNS. This CDR3 is 13 amino acids long. The material sequenced was blood. The receptor was isolated from a male donor with ankylosing spondylitis or in good health (not recorded which). This chain links TRBV25-1 with TRBJ2-2; D not certain. For the CDR3, the DNA is TGTGCCAGCAGTTCTAGTGGGGCCGGGGAGCTGTTTTTT. Its translation: CASSSSGAGELFF.